One sample yielded the 21 T cell receptor beta chains listed below, sequenced in a study of CD8 T cells in Susac syndrome (dated by TCRdb to about 2019). Library method: the immunoSEQ multiplex PCR assay. RNA was extracted using the RNeasy kit, and roughly 0.5 to 1 microgram was reverse transcribed with random hexamers. The public reads were run again by TCRdb, first through fastp at Q25 and then through MiXCR, and only productive beta chains were kept. Every distinct CDR3 protein forms one entry, paired with its most common genes and DNA. Present in this sample are about 110,000 distinct CDR3 sequences, 95% to 98% of which were seen just once. The ten largest account for about 0.1% of the sample. The sample taken for sequencing was CD4+ T cells from PBMCs. The receptors stem from a human donor in good health.

This sequence joins TRBV10-2 and TRBJ1-1, with TRBD1 identical over 8 bases. Unmatched junction bases numbered 12, after V lost 2 bases and J lost 10 bases. The germline gives CDR1 WSHSY, CDR2 SAAADI. The CDR3 has 15 amino acids. The CDR3 DNA reads as TGCGCCAGCAGTGAGGCGGGACAGGAAACCTTCGGAGCTTTCTTT. It specifies CASSEAGQETFGAFF.

CDR3 region: CASSLDGGADTQYF. As DNA, the CDR3 is TGTGCCAGCAGCTTAGACGGGGGGGCAGATACGCAGTATTTT. V usage is TRBV11-2 and J usage is TRBJ2-3; 8 bases line up with TRBD2. J gave up 4 bases and V 0 bases, and 0 bases lay outside the gene matches. The CDR3 totals 14 residues. Looked up from germline, CDR1 is SGHAT and CDR2 is FQNNGV.

The chain couples TRBV29-1 to TRBJ1-1, with TRBD1 as a possible D gene (5 bases). The CDR3 extends over 13 amino acids. Germline CDR1 is SQVTM and CDR2 is ANQGSEA. V gave up 8 bases and J gave up 0 bases, with 13 bases separating them. The CDR3 nucleotides are TGCAGCACATCCGAGGGGCTGAACACTGAAGCTTTCTTT. It encodes CSTSEGLNTEAFF.

In this sample, this clonotype turned up once. The V gene is TRBV6-4, the J gene TRBJ2-7, with a tentative D call TRBD2 (6 bases). Germline values: CDR1 MRHNA, CDR2 SNTAGT. The germline V and J ends were trimmed by 3 bases and 5 bases, with 26 bases remaining between them. The CDR3 has 18 amino acids. This chain's CDR3 is CASSEGGGIQPWDHEQYF. For the CDR3, the DNA is TGTGCCAGCAGTGAGGGCGGCGGGATACAACCCTGGGACCACGAGCAGTACTTC.

This sequence joins TRBV9 and TRBJ1-1, with TRBD1 as a possible D gene (5 bases). The CDR3 sequence is 15 residues long. CDR1 is SGDLS and CDR2 is YYNGEE in the germline V gene. Between the trimmed V and J ends, which lost 0 bases and 4 bases, there was a span of 13 bases. The CDR3 DNA sequence: TGTGCCAGCAGCGTAGAGGCGCAAGGGGCCACTGAAGCTTTCTTT. Residues: CASSVEAQGATEAFF.

The gene calls are TRBV5-6 and TRBJ2-6; TRBD1 matches 10 bases. CDR3 length: 17 residues. Trimming at V came to 0 bases and at J to 3 bases, leaving 3 bases not matched to a gene. CDR1 is SGHDT and CDR2 is YYEEEE in the germline V gene. The CDR3 sequence is CASSLATGGFGANVLTF. The CDR3 region has the DNA TGTGCCAGCAGCTTGGCGACAGGGGGCTTTGGGGCCAACGTCCTGACTTTC.

A word on this clonotype: One end of the junction is discordant with germline, which a read error may explain. V and J are TRBV5-1 and TRBJ2-5; D may be TRBD1 or TRBD2 (5 bases each). The CDR3 runs 13 residues. Germline lookup yields CDR1 SGHRS and CDR2 YFSETQ. In nucleotides, the CDR3 is TGCGCCAGCACCTTGGGGGTGGGGAAGACCCAGTACTTC. As protein: CASTLGVGKTQYF.

The rearrangement joins TRBV29-1 to TRBJ2-1; D remains unclear. The CDR3 extends over 11 amino acids. Germline CDR1 is SQVTM and CDR2 is ANQGSEA. The germline V and J ends were trimmed by 6 bases and 7 bases, with 10 bases remaining between them. In nucleotides, the CDR3 is TGCAGCGTCGATACCCGGAATGAGCAGTTCTTC. This sequence encodes CSVDTRNEQFF.

This chain links TRBV5-6 with TRBJ1-1; D not certain. The length of the CDR3 is 14 residues. With 0 bases removed from V and 1 base from J, the gap between germline ends came to 7 bases. Germline V lookup: CDR1 SGHDT, CDR2 YYEEEE. The CDR3 coding sequence is TGTGCCAGCAGCTTGGCCCAGTCGAACACTGAAGCTTTCTTT. Protein sequence: CASSLAQSNTEAFF.

V and J are TRBV5-1 and TRBJ2-3; tentatively, D is TRBD1 (5 bases). In germline, CDR1 is SGHRS, CDR2 YFSETQ. The CDR3 extends over 16 amino acids. V lost 0 bases to trimming and J lost 1 base, with 12 bases between them. The CDR3 protein is CASSLGGTHGTDTQYF. CDR3 in DNA: TGCGCCAGCAGCTTGGGGGGCACACATGGCACAGATACGCAGTATTTT.

This chain links TRBV19 with TRBJ1-2; no clear D gene. Trimming pared 0 bases from V and 8 bases from J, leaving 13 bases between. This CDR3 has 14 residues. The germline CDR1 and CDR2 sequences are LNHDA and SQIVND (reference sequence). CDR3 sequence reads: CASSIEWKVGGYTF. CDR3 bases: TGTGCCAGTAGTATAGAGTGGAAGGTCGGCGGCTACACCTTC. The variable domain in full, completed from reference TRBV19 and TRBJ1-2, reads DGGITQSPKYLFRKEGQNVTLSCEQNLNHDAMYWYRQDPGQGLRLIYYSQIVNDFQKGDIAEGYSVSREKKESFPLTVTSAQKNPTAFYLCASSIEWKVGGYTFGSGTRLTVV.

The chain uses TRBV29-1 and TRBJ2-1; TRBD2 matches at 8 bases. The V gene's germline CDR1 is SQVTM and CDR2 ANQGSEA. The CDR3 has 16 amino acids. V gave up 4 bases and J gave up 3 bases; unmatched junction bases: 11. CDR3 coding DNA: TGCAGCGTTGTGGCTGAGCGGGGGTCAATCTACAATGAGCAGTTCTTC. Its translation is CSVVAERGSIYNEQFF.

This rearrangement joins TRBV2 to TRBJ2-5; 7 nucleotides align to TRBD1. CDR3 length: 13 amino acids. Germline V gives CDR1 SNHLY, CDR2 FYNNEI. Trimming removed 6 bases from V and 9 bases from J; junction bases left unmatched: 10. In nucleotides, the CDR3 is TGTGCCAGCAGCTACAGGGGTCCGGAGGCCCAGTACTTC. This codes for CASSYRGPEAQYF.

The V and J genes are TRBV5-4 and TRBJ2-1; D may match TRBD1 or TRBD2 (5 bases each). V was shortened by 1 base and J by 2 bases, with 13 bases between the two germline ends. This CDR3 is 16 amino acids long. The germline V gene has CDR1 SGHNT and CDR2 YYREEE (reference sequence). The chain's CDR3 is CASSLPGTNTYNEQFF. As DNA, the CDR3 is TGTGCCAGCAGCTTGCCCGGGACCAACACCTACAATGAGCAGTTCTTC. Based on the CDR3 plus reference TRBV5-4 and TRBJ2-1, the full variable domain is ETGVTQSPTHLIKTRGQQVTLRCSSQSGHNTVSWYQQALGQGPQFIFQYYREEENGRGNFPPRFSGLQFPNYSSELNVNALELDDSALYLCASSLPGTNTYNEQFFGPGTRLTVL.

The chain couples TRBV5-1 to TRBJ1-4, with 8 bases aligning to TRBD1. Germline-derived CDR1 and CDR2 are SGHRS and YFSETQ. V lost 4 bases to trimming and J lost 8 bases; unmatched junction nucleotides: 7. The CDR3 consists of 14 residues. The DNA of the CDR3 is TGCGCCAGCAGCGAAGGGACAGGTAGCGAAAAACTGTTTTTT. Its translation is CASSEGTGSEKLFF.

This rearrangement joins TRBV6-6 to TRBJ1-1; 10 bases agree with TRBD1. J was trimmed by 5 bases and V by 3 bases; bases with no gene match: 9. Germline assignment: CDR1 MNHNY and CDR2 SVGAGI (reference sequence). This CDR3 contains 16 residues. Written as DNA, the CDR3 is TGTGCCAGCAGTTATTCCGGGACAGGGGCTGGGACTGAAGCTTTCTTT. This translates into CASSYSGTGAGTEAFF.

J is TRBJ2-5 and V is TRBV2; no reliable D call. The CDR3 length is 12 residues. V lost 6 bases and J 7 bases, leaving 12 bases between the germline ends. Germline CDR1 SNHLY, CDR2 FYNNEI. CDR3 DNA sequence: TGTGCCAGCAGGGCAGAGGAAGCGACCCAGTACTTC. It is translated as CASRAEEATQYF.

The V gene is TRBV9, the J gene TRBJ2-1; 9 bases map to TRBD2. J was trimmed by 0 bases and V by 2 bases; bases with no gene match: 15. The germline CDR1 and CDR2 sequences are SGDLS and YYNGEE. The CDR3 consists of 20 residues. The CDR3 region is CASSVPRGGAFIGSYNEQFF. In DNA, the CDR3 is TGTGCCAGCAGCGTCCCGCGCGGGGGGGCATTTATCGGCTCCTACAATGAGCAGTTCTTC.

The rearrangement uses TRBV20-1 and TRBJ2-7; TRBD1 matches 8 bases. Germline V gene sequence: CDR1 DFQATT, CDR2 SNEGSKA (reference sequence). V shed 5 bases, J shed 4 bases, and the junction held 10 bases outside the gene matches. This CDR3 has 14 residues. For the CDR3, the DNA is TGCAGTGCTCGTGCTGGACAGGGACGATACGAGCAGTACTTC. The encoded protein is CSARAGQGRYEQYF.

The gene calls are TRBV5-1 and TRBJ2-2; D is undetermined. Deletions cut 4 bases from V and 1 base from J, with 8 bases between. CDR1 and CDR2 from the germline V gene are SGHRS and YFSETQ. This CDR3 is 14 amino acids long. CDR3 region: CASSVDGNTGELFF. The CDR3 DNA sequence: TGCGCCAGCAGCGTCGACGGGAACACCGGGGAGCTGTTTTTT.

The chain carries TRBV3-1 and TRBJ2-7; 8 nucleotides match TRBD2. V was clipped by 4 bases and J by 3 bases; unmatched bases: 5. Germline values: CDR1 LGHDT, CDR2 YNNKEL (reference sequence). This CDR3 contains 14 residues. The CDR3 region has the DNA TGTGCCAGCAGCCCCGGGACTAGAGACTACGAGCAGTACTTC. This codes for CASSPGTRDYEQYF.